The 15 T cell receptor beta chains in this list originate from one sample, sequenced in a study of regulatory T cells in long-lasting Graves disease. Construction of TCR beta libraries relied on iRepertoire HTBI primers and on Arm-PCR targeting CDR3 regions. TCRdb reanalysed the multiplex PCR reads using MiXCR and keeps one entry per CDR3 protein. Counted here are a few hundred thousand distinct CDR3 sequences, roughly 21% occurring once; the ten biggest clones make up 13% to 15%. The sample's time point: persistent/refractory GD, antithyroid drugs over 5 years with positive TRAb. The TCR library used RNA extracted from PBMCs. Sample: peripheral blood mononuclear cells (PBMCs), taken when the disease was refractory, from a patient treated with antithyroid drugs. The receptors were gathered from a female donor with Graves disease.

This rearrangement joins TRBV6-1 to TRBJ1-1; D unresolved. Trimming removed 2 bases from V and 7 bases from J, with 8 bases in between. The CDR3 runs to 12 residues. Germline V gene sequence: CDR1 MNHNS, CDR2 SASEGT. The CDR3 coding sequence is TGTGCCAGCAGTGAATCGTCCGTTGAAGCTTTCTTT. It specifies CASSESSVEAFF.

This chain connects TRBV15 to TRBJ2-3; possible D gene TRBD1, 5 bases. From germline, CDR1 is LNHNV and CDR2 YYDKDF (reference sequence). This CDR3 spans 15 amino acids. V was pared by 0 bases and J by 2 bases, with 9 bases between. The CDR3 DNA follows: TGTGCCACCAGCAGAGACAGCAGGGCCACAGATACGCAGTATTTT. It codes for CATSRDSRATDTQYF.

The chain is built from TRBV9 and TRBJ2-7; 8 bases align to TRBD2. Germline loops: CDR1 SGDLS, CDR2 YYNGEE. With 0 bases clipped from V and 5 bases from J, the junction kept 7 bases outside the gene matches. The CDR3 extends over 15 amino acids. DNA for the CDR3: TGTGCCAGCAGCGTAGGCACGGGAGGGGTAGACGAGCAGTACTTC. Translation: CASSVGTGGVDEQYF.

This clonotype was counted between two and nine times. The DNA of the CDR3 is TGCGCCAGCAGCTTGGACGGGACAGGGGGCAGGACTGAAGCTTTCTTT. It is translated as CASSLDGTGGRTEAFF. The rearrangement links TRBV5-1 to TRBJ1-1; 12 bases fit TRBD1. The CDR3 covers 16 residues. Germline V gene lookup returns CDR1 SGHRS and CDR2 YFSETQ. The V and J ends lost 0 bases and 5 bases, in that order; junction bases with no gene match: 5.

J is TRBJ2-2 and V is TRBV7-3, with 11 bases identical to TRBD2. This CDR3 spans 15 amino acids. Unmatched junction bases numbered 3, after V lost 4 bases and J lost 5 bases. Germline V gene lookup returns CDR1 SGHTA and CDR2 FQGTGA. The CDR3 reads CASSSRTSGTGELFF. CDR3 coding DNA: TGTGCCAGCAGCTCACGGACTAGCGGGACCGGGGAGCTGTTTTTT.

This clonotype was seen more than once but under ten times. The chain carries TRBV4-1 and TRBJ2-7; D not certain. CDR3 length equals 14 residues. The V end lost 0 bases, the J end lost 2 bases, and 8 bases lay between the germline ends. Germline V gives CDR1 MGHRA, CDR2 YSYEKL. The CDR3 DNA is TGCGCCAGCAGCCAAGAGGACCCCACCTACGAGCAGTACTTC. This translates into CASSQEDPTYEQYF.

This clonotype was seen many times. Germline and junction disagree at one end, which may indicate a read error. The chain couples TRBV10-3 to TRBJ2-7; D might be TRBD2 (6 bases). Germline CDR1 is ENHRY and CDR2 is SYGVKD. This CDR3 has 11 amino acids. CDR3 in DNA: TGTGCCATCAGTGGGGGAGGTGCTACACACTTC. Translation: CAISGGGATHF.

This clonotype showed up many times. V is TRBV10-3 and J is TRBJ1-5, with a tentative D call TRBD1 (6 bases). Germline-derived CDR1 and CDR2 are ENHRY and SYGVKD. V was pared by 4 bases and J by 4 bases, with 14 bases between. The CDR3 runs to 15 residues. DNA for the CDR3: TGTGCCATCAGTGTAGGGGACAAACAAAATCAGCCCCAGCATTTT. It translates to CAISVGDKQNQPQHF.

This clonotype has more than one count but fewer than ten. The chain joins TRBV5-5 to TRBJ1-1, with 9 bases identical to TRBD1. The J segment lost 7 bases and the V segment lost 1 base, leaving 11 bases of the junction unmatched. Germline V gene sequence: CDR1 SGHKS, CDR2 YYEKEE (reference sequence). CDR3 length equals 16 residues. CDR3 DNA: TGTGCCAGCAGCTTGTGGGACAGGGCCCACCCGGGTGAAGCTTTCTTT. Protein: CASSLWDRAHPGEAFF.

This clonotype was detected ten times or more. The rearrangement links TRBV10-3 to TRBJ1-4; no reliable D call. Trimming pared 3 bases from V and 4 bases from J, leaving 12 bases between. Germline CDR1 ENHRY, CDR2 SYGVKD. The CDR3 length is 15 residues. Here the CDR3 reads CAISEEQTNNEKLFF. DNA of the CDR3: TGTGCCATCAGTGAAGAACAGACTAATAATGAAAAACTGTTTTTT.

The chain links TRBV18 to TRBJ2-2, with 10 bases that match TRBD1. V gave up 4 bases and J gave up 4 bases; unmatched junction bases: 9. Looked up from germline, CDR1 is KGHSH and CDR2 is LQKENI. The CDR3 has 17 residues. The CDR3 loop reads CASSLVTGGAGTGELFF. The CDR3 coding sequence is TGTGCCAGCTCACTCGTGACAGGGGGCGCTGGCACCGGGGAGCTGTTTTTT.

This clonotype was seen ten or more times. The J gene is TRBJ1-6, the V gene TRBV20-1; the match to TRBD1 covers 10 bases. J gave up 7 bases and V 6 bases, and 9 bases lay outside the gene matches. Germline CDR1 DFQATT, CDR2 SNEGSKA (reference sequence). This CDR3 spans 15 amino acids. CDR3 sequence reads: CSALRDRGGNSPLHF. The CDR3 nucleotides are TGCAGTGCATTACGGGACAGGGGCGGGAATTCACCCCTCCACTTT.

This sequence joins TRBV28 and TRBJ2-7; 8 nucleotides line up with TRBD2. The CDR3 contains 16 residues. The germline V gene has CDR1 MDHEN and CDR2 SYDVKM. Losses at the gene ends were 4 bases for V and 2 bases for J; bases not matched to a gene: 10. The CDR3 loop reads CASSSEGSSGPYEQYF. CDR3 DNA: TGTGCCAGCAGTTCAGAGGGTTCTAGCGGGCCCTACGAGCAGTACTTC.

This clonotype was counted many times. J is TRBJ1-1 and V is TRBV24-1, with D perhaps matching TRBD1 (6 bases). Germline loops: CDR1 KGHDR, CDR2 SFDVKD. With 3 bases removed from V and 1 base from J, the gap between germline ends came to 11 bases. The CDR3 runs 15 residues. This CDR3 reads CATSDGTPPNTEAFF. The CDR3 DNA sequence: TGTGCCACCAGTGATGGGACACCCCCGAACACTGAAGCTTTCTTT.

There are many counts of this clonotype. The chain has TRBV28 and TRBJ2-1; 10 positions agree with TRBD2. Germline lookup yields CDR1 MDHEN and CDR2 SYDVKM. The CDR3 sequence is 16 residues long. V trimming: 2 bases; J trimming: 12 bases; junction bases outside the gene matches: 13. The CDR3 nucleotides read TGTGCCAGCAGTTTAGACCTAGCGGGGGCGAGTCGGGGGCAGTTCTTC. It codes for CASSLDLAGASRGQFF.